These T cell receptor beta chains were read from a single sample in a study of CD8 T cells in ankylosing spondylitis. TCRdb used MiXCR to reprocess the 5' RACE reads, holding one entry per CDR3 protein. The sample includes about 220,000 distinct CDR3 sequences, around 18% seen only once; the top ten take about 42%. The sequencing sample was made of blood, either unsorted or a sorted T cell fraction (not recorded which). These TCRs come from a male donor with ankylosing spondylitis. The CDR3 runs from the conserved cysteine through the conserved F or W. Each record gives: CDR3 protein, CDR3 DNA, V gene, clone size, J gene, D gene. The D gene is left open where the match is weak. Rows give clone size only sometimes, using once, few, many, or a class for an expanded clone.

CASSQGPRQANEKLFF	TGCGCCAGCAGCCAAGGACCCCGGCAAGCTAATGAAAAACTGTTTTTT	TRBV4-1	.	TRBJ1-4	.
CASRAPPGQGTVLSRQYF	TGTGCCAGCAGAGCTCCTCCGGGACAGGGGACCGTCCTGAGTCGGCAGTACTTC	TRBV2	.	TRBJ2-7	TRBD1
CASSLISGNPFYEQYF	TGTGCCAGCAGTTTAATCAGCGGCAACCCCTTCTACGAGCAGTACTTC	TRBV28	.	TRBJ2-7	.
CASSLDGQGAGYGYTF	TGTGCCAGCAGTTTAGACGGACAGGGGGCAGGCTATGGCTACACCTTC	TRBV27	.	TRBJ1-2	TRBD1
CATSRDRAPDTQYF	TGTGCCACCAGCAGAGATAGGGCCCCAGATACGCAGTATTTT	TRBV15	.	TRBJ2-3	.
CATSDPRTGGGYEQYF	TGTGCCACCAGTGACCCGCGGACAGGGGGCGGGTACGAGCAGTACTTC	TRBV24-1	.	TRBJ2-7	TRBD1
CASSFGQGGQETQYF	TGTGCCAGCAGTTTCGGACAGGGTGGACAAGAGACCCAGTACTTC	TRBV12-3/TRBV12-4	.	TRBJ2-5	TRBD1
CASSHELAGEETQYF	TGTGCCAGCAGCCACGAATTAGCGGGAGAAGAGACCCAGTACTTC	TRBV7-9	few	TRBJ2-5	TRBD2
CASSVHEQYF	TGTGCCAGCAGCGTGCACGAGCAGTACTTC	TRBV6-4	.	TRBJ2-7	.
CATSRTTGGGYYEQYF	TGTGCCACCAGCCGAACGACAGGGGGCGGTTACTACGAGCAGTACTTC	TRBV15	.	TRBJ2-7	TRBD1
CASSVRLPDPQWEQFF	TGTGCCAGCAGTGTCCGGCTGCCCGACCCTCAATGGGAGCAGTTCTTC	TRBV2	few	TRBJ2-1	.
CASSLEAGQIYGYTF	TGTGCCAGCAGTTTAGAAGCAGGCCAGATCTATGGCTACACCTTC	TRBV12-3/TRBV12-4	.	TRBJ1-2	.
CASREANTGELFF	TGTGCCAGCCGAGAGGCAAACACCGGGGAGCTGTTTTTT	TRBV27	.	TRBJ2-2	.
CSAREVTGAPGALNQPQHF	TGCAGTGCTAGAGAGGTCACAGGAGCTCCCGGGGCGCTCAATCAGCCCCAGCATTTT	TRBV20-1	few	TRBJ1-5	.
CASSSTGAEDGYTF	TGTGCCAGCAGCTCCACCGGGGCCGAGGACGGCTACACCTTC	TRBV7-9	few	TRBJ1-2	.
CASSQEKFKEHGELFF	TGTGCCAGCAGCCAAGAAAAGTTCAAGGAGCACGGGGAGCTGTTTTTT	TRBV3-1	many	TRBJ2-2	.
CASSQGPGGSYEQYF	TGCGCCAGCAGCCAAGGACCCGGGGGTTCCTACGAGCAGTACTTC	TRBV4-1	once	TRBJ2-7	.
CATSEGDGGEQYF	TGTGCCACCAGTGAGGGGGATGGCGGCGAGCAGTACTTC	TRBV24-1	few	TRBJ2-7	.
CASNDLTGYNEQFF	TGTGCCAGCAACGACCTGACAGGCTACAATGAGCAGTTCTTC	TRBV6-1	.	TRBJ2-1	.
CASSQGPGQTQETQYF	TGCGCCAGCAGCCAGGGACCGGGACAGACGCAAGAGACCCAGTACTTC	TRBV4-1	few	TRBJ2-5	TRBD1
CASSRGVTEAFF	TGTGCCAGCAGTCGGGGTGTCACTGAAGCTTTCTTT	TRBV12-3/TRBV12-4	few	TRBJ1-1	.
CASSQGLAGYNEQFF	TGTGCCAGCAGCCAAGGACTAGCGGGATACAATGAGCAGTTCTTC	TRBV14	few	TRBJ2-1	TRBD2
CASSLLDQPQHF	TGTGCCAGCAGTTTATTGGATCAGCCCCAGCATTTT	TRBV12-3/TRBV12-4	many	TRBJ1-5	.